The T cell receptor (beta chain) under discussion was sequenced for a study of graft-versus-host responses after intestinal transplantation. On the study more broadly: Each patient got anti-thymocyte globulin induction, then tacrolimus and steroids for around three years.

The germline CDR1 and CDR2 sequences are SGHVS and FQNEAQ. This CDR3 contains 19 residues. Trimming at V came to 1 base and at J to 0 bases, leaving 12 bases not matched to a gene. The data were produced by immunoSEQ multiplex PCR, yet TCRdb's version contains in-frame clones alone and is incomplete. This table holds about 130,000 clones, around 90% found once. Turning to this clone: Its antigen is still unknown.

Regarding the study as a whole: Detection of GvH clones occurred in recipient marrow, and some had their first appearance in ileum or blood. Association was observed between peak circulating GvH clone levels and early post-transplant HvG declines.

The sequence came from a human donor who received an intestinal transplant. Sample: unstimulated CD4+ T cells sorted from spleen or lymph node cells, taken before intestinal transplant. The chain is built from TRBV7-8 and TRBJ2-1; 7 nucleotides line up with TRBD1. The CDR3 DNA reads TGTGCCAGCAGCTTAGATGCGAGACAGGGAACTAGCTCCTACAATGAGCAGTTCTTC. Its translation is CASSLDARQGTSSYNEQFF.